This entry describes one T cell receptor (beta chain). The CDR3 is 15 amino acids. Looked up from germline, CDR1 is SEHNR and CDR2 is FQNEAQ (reference sequence). Deletions cut 1 base from V and 6 bases from J, with 15 bases between. The primer mix had 60 Vbeta and 13 Jbeta primers. Some clones are missing from TCRdb's copy, which holds only in-frame ones; the method was immunoSEQ multiplex PCR. The repertoire holds about 150,000 clones, with 65% to 75% as singletons. These data belong to a study of cytomegalovirus exposure and HLA in healthy donors. This receptor was identified in a man aged 25-45 years in good health and CMV-seronegative. Sequencing input: PBMCs. The V and J genes are TRBV7-9 and TRBJ1-2, with D perhaps matching TRBD1 (5 bases). Written as DNA, the CDR3 is TGTGCCAGCAGCTTAGGGCAGGGCAATTGGGATGGCTACACCTTC. It specifies CASSLGQGNWDGYTF.